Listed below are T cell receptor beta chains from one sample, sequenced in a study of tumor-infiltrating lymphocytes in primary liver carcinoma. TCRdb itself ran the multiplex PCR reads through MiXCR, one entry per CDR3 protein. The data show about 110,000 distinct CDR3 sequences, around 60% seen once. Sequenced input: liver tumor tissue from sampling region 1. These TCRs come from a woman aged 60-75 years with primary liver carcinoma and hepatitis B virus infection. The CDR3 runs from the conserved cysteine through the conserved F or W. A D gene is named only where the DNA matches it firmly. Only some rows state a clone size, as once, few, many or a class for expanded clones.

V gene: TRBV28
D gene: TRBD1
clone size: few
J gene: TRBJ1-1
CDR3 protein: CASSYTGGNTEAFF
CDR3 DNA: TGTGCCAGCAGTTATACAGGGGGCAACACTGAAGCTTTCTTT

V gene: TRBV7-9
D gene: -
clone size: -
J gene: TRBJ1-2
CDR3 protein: CASSFPGRGNYGYTF
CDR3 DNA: TGTGCCAGCAGCTTCCCGGGACGGGGTAACTATGGCTACACCTTC

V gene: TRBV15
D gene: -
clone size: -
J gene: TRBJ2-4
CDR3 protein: CATSRGFSGSIAKNIQYF
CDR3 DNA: TGTGCCACCAGCAGAGGGTTCTCGGGGTCTATAGCCAAAAACATTCAGTACTTC

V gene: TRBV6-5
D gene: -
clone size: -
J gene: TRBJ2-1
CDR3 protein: CASSYNGRLGNEQFF
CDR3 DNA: TGTGCCAGCAGTTACAACGGGAGACTCGGCAATGAGCAGTTCTTC

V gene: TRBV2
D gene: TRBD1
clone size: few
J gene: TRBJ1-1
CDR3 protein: CASIGTGRNTEAFF
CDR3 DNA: TGTGCCAGCATCGGGACAGGGCGGAACACTGAAGCTTTCTTT

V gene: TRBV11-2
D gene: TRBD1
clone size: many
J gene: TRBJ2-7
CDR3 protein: CASSKSARGTGDYEQYF
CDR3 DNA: TGTGCCAGCAGCAAGTCGGCCAGGGGGACAGGGGACTACGAGCAGTACTTC

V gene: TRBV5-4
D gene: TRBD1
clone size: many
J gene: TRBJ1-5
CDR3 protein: CASSHDRGNQPQHF
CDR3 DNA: TGTGCCAGCAGCCATGACAGGGGGAATCAGCCCCAGCATTTT

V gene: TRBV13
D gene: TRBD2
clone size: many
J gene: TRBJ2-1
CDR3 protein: CASSSRPDSSGDSYNEQFF
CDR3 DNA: TGTGCCAGCAGCTCACGCCCTGATTCTAGCGGGGACTCCTACAATGAGCAGTTCTTC

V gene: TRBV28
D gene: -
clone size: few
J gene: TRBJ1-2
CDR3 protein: CASNRVSNYGYTF
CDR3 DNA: TGTGCCAGCAATCGGGTCAGTAACTATGGCTACACCTTC

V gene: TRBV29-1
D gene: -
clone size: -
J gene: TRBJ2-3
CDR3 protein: CSAGLLGGGLRDTQYF
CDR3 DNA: TGCAGCGCCGGGCTCCTTGGGGGAGGACTTAGAGATACGCAGTATTTT

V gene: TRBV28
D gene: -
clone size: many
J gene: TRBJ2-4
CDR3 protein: CASSLSLADVAKNIQYF
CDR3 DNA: TGTGCCAGCAGTCTGTCCCTGGCGGACGTAGCCAAAAACATTCAGTACTTC

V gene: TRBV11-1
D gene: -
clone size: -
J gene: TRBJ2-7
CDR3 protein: CASSLVQVYEQYF
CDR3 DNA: TGTGCCAGCAGCTTGGTACAAGTTTACGAGCAGTACTTC

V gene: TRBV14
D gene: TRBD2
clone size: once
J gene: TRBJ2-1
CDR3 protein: CASSPSGRRSLGSIQQFF
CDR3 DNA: TGTGCCAGCAGCCCTAGCGGGAGAAGGTCTCTCGGTTCGATTCAGCAGTTCTTC

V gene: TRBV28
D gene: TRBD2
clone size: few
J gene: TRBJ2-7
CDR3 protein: CASSPRLAEVYEQYF
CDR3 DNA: TGTGCCAGCAGCCCAAGACTAGCGGAGGTCTACGAGCAGTACTTC

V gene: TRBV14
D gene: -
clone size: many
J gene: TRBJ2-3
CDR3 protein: CASSQVPGVVTDTQYF
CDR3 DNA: TGTGCCAGCAGCCAAGTCCCGGGAGTCGTCACAGATACGCAGTATTTT

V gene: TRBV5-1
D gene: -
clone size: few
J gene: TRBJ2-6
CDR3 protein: CASSSPTGSSSGANVLTF
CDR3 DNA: TGCGCCAGCAGCTCTCCGACAGGTTCAAGCTCTGGGGCCAACGTCCTGACTTTC

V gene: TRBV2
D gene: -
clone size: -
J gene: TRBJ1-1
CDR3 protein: CATTLEPRNTEAFF
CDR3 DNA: TGTGCCACCACGCTAGAACCGAGGAACACTGAAGCTTTCTTT

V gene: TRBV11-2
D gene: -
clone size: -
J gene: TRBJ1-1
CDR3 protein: CASSLLVVITEAFF
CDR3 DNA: TGTGCCAGCAGCTTATTAGTCGTCATCACTGAAGCTTTCTTT

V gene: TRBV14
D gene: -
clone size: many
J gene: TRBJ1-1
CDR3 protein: CASSLGMGTEAFF
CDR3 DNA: TGTGCCAGCAGCCTAGGCATGGGCACTGAAGCTTTCTTT

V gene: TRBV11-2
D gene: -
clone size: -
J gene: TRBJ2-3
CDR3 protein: CGSSLDRGDTQYF
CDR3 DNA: TGTGGCAGCAGCTTAGACCGGGGAGATACGCAGTATTTT

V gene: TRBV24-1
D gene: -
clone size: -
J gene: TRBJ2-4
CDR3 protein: CATSDSQKAKNIQYF
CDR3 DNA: TGTGCCACCAGTGATTCACAGAAAGCCAAAAACATTCAGTACTTC

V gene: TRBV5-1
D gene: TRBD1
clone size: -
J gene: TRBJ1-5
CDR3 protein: CASSRLQGPEDQPQHF
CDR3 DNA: TGCGCCAGCAGCCGTTTACAGGGGCCCGAGGATCAGCCCCAGCATTTT

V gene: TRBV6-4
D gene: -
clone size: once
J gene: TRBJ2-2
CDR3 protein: CARSPIGLDTGELFF
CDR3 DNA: TGTGCCAGAAGTCCGATCGGACTTGATACCGGGGAGCTGTTTTTT

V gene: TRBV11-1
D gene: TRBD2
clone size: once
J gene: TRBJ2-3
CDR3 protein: CTRGLRQRAGESHF
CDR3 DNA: TGTACCAGAGGCTTAAGGCAACGTGCGGGAGAGTCTCACTTT

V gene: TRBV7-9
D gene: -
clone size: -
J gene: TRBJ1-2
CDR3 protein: CVSRLEVPGYGYTF
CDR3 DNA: TGTGTCAGCAGATTAGAAGTGCCTGGGTATGGCTACACCTTC

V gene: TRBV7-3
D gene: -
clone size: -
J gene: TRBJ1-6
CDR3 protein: CASSLQGNNPPLHF
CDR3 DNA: TGTGCCAGCAGCCTCCAGGGAAATAATCCACCCCTCCACTTT

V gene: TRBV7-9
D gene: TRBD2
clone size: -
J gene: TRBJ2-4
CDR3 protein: CASSLGTSENIQYF
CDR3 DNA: TGTGCCAGTAGCCTCGGGACTAGTGAAAACATTCAGTACTTC

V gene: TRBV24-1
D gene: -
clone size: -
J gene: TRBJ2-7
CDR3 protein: CATSDSGGNSMYEQYF
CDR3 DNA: TGTGCCACCAGTGATTCAGGCGGGAACAGTATGTACGAGCAGTACTTC

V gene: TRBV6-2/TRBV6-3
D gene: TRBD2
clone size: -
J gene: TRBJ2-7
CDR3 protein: CVSRPGTSAYEQYF
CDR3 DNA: TGTGTCAGCAGACCCGGGACTAGCGCCTACGAGCAATACTTC

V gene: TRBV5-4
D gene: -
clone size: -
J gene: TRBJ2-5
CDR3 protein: CASSPGQTPSREIQYF
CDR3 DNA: TGTGCCAGCAGCCCTGGACAGACACCTTCAAGGGAGATCCAGTACTTC

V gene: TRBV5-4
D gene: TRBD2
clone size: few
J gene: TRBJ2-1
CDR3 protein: CASSPCGGRANEQFF
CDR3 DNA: TGTGCCAGCAGCCCATGTGGCGGGAGGGCAAATGAGCAATTCTTC

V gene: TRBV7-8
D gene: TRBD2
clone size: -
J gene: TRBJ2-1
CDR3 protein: CASSFPRISGRSVNEQFF
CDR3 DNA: TGTGCCAGCAGCTTCCCGAGGATTAGCGGGAGGTCAGTCAATGAGCAGTTCTTC